This T cell receptor beta chain was captured in a study of control samples from healthy donors and cancer patients. Profiled with immunoSEQ multiplex PCR; TCRdb holds only in-frame clones, not every one. The sample contains under 200,000 clones, 80% to 95% of which appear only once. The V end lost 3 bases, the J end lost 5 bases, and 17 bases lay between the germline ends. CDR1 is KGHDR and CDR2 is SFDVKD in the germline V gene. This CDR3 is 16 amino acids long. This chain links TRBV24-1 with TRBJ2-3, with a possible D match to TRBD2 (5 bases). Specimen: blood. The source is a woman in her twenties or thirties in good health. This chain's CDR3 is CATSDRVPSGRDTQYF. DNA of the CDR3: TGTGCCACCAGTGATCGGGTACCCTCGGGGAGAGATACGCAGTATTTT.